This TCR beta chain originates from a study of blood T cell repertoires in COVID-19. Study-wide background: Acute and convalescent COVID-19 specimens originated in the United States, Italy and Spain.

The CDR3 runs to 15 residues. Germline values: CDR1 DFQATT, CDR2 SNEGSKA (reference sequence). J gave up 7 bases and V 3 bases, and 8 bases lay outside the gene matches. In the authors' methods: It was from reference gene primer amplification that nucleated cell counts were estimated. Repertoires were generated with immunoSEQ multiplex PCR, while TCRdb's copy carries only in-frame clones and drops some. V, J and clone size are those of that table, while D and trimming were read from the DNA. This table holds more than 90,000 clones, approximately 80% found once. The chain employs TRBV20-1 and TRBJ2-1; 11 nucleotides line up with TRBD2. Sequencing input: peripheral blood. The source is an older woman with acute or convalescent COVID-19. The CDR3 DNA reads as TGCAGTGCTAGTCCCCTAGCGGGGGGCGGTAATGAGCAGTTCTTC. The encoded protein is CSASPLAGGGNEQFF.